What follows are 31 T cell receptor beta chains derived from one specimen sequenced in a study of OX40 agonist ivuxolimab in advanced cancers. Produced via immunoSEQ multiplex PCR; TCRdb's table is partial and in-frame only. The sample has about 82,000 clones, roughly 89% seen once. The specimen was CD4+ or CD8+ T cells sorted from blood, collected in a trial of the OX40 agonist ivuxolimab. These receptors all stem from an adult with an advanced solid tumor such as melanoma, head and neck, liver or kidney cancer.

The chain has TRBV2 and TRBJ2-7; 13 bases are shared with TRBD2. With V trimmed by 5 bases and J by 6 bases, 10 bases remained unmatched. The CDR3 extends over 16 amino acids. CDR1 is SNHLY and CDR2 is FYNNEI in the germline V gene. The CDR3 region is CASSSSGLAGVGEQYF. The CDR3 nucleotides read TGTGCCAGCAGTTCCTCTGGACTAGCGGGAGTAGGCGAGCAGTACTTC.

The genes are TRBV19 and TRBJ2-7; D may be TRBD1 (6 bases). Trimming stripped 4 bases from V and 2 bases from J, with 9 bases between. Germline V gene lookup returns CDR1 LNHDA and CDR2 SQIVND (reference sequence). The CDR3 runs 13 residues. CDR3: CASSKDRPYEQYF. The CDR3 DNA sequence: TGTGCCAGTAGTAAGGACAGACCCTACGAGCAGTACTTC.

The chain carries TRBV5-5 and TRBJ2-5, with D possibly matching TRBD1 (5 bases). The V end was cut by 0 bases, the J end by 7 bases, with 10 bases between. Germline V gene data show CDR1 as SGHKS and CDR2 as YYEKEE (reference sequence). The CDR3 runs to 13 residues. The CDR3 region is CASSLGDQGTQYF. The CDR3 DNA reads as TGTGCCAGCAGCTTGGGGGATCAGGGGACCCAGTACTTC.

The chain joins TRBV7-2 to TRBJ2-7; a weak D match, TRBD2 (6 bases). Per germline, CDR1 SGHTA and CDR2 FQGNSA. V was pared by 4 bases and J by 7 bases, with 11 bases between. This CDR3 contains 12 residues. The CDR3: CASSYGGGEQYF. The CDR3 DNA is TGTGCCAGCAGCTACGGGGGTGGGGAGCAGTACTTC.

The chain recombines TRBV30 with TRBJ2-5; 8 positions agree with TRBD1. V was pared by 3 bases and J by 3 bases, with 3 bases of the junction left unmatched. CDR3 size: 13 residues. Germline CDR1 reads GTSNPN; CDR2 reads SVGIG (reference sequence). The chain's CDR3 is CAWRGQGKETQYF. CDR3 DNA sequence: TGTGCCTGGAGAGGACAGGGTAAAGAGACCCAGTACTTC. The whole variable domain, remainder taken from reference TRBV30 and TRBJ2-5, is SQTIHQWPATLVQPVGSPLSLECTVEGTSNPNLYWYRQAAGRGLQLLFYSVGIGQISSEVPQNLSASRPQDRQFILSSKKLLLSDSGFYLCAWRGQGKETQYFGPGTRLLVL.

This clone was detected only a few times. The V gene is TRBV18, the J gene TRBJ2-7; no firm D call. There are 14 residues in the CDR3. The V and J ends lost 2 bases and 1 base respectively, with 9 bases between them. Germline V gene lookup returns CDR1 KGHSH and CDR2 LQKENI. Here the CDR3 DNA reads TGTGCCAGCTCACCAAGGTCTATTTCCTACGAGCAGTACTTC. It yields the protein CASSPRSISYEQYF.

The chain employs TRBV30 and TRBJ1-1, with TRBD1 matching 7 bases. Germline CDR1 and CDR2: GTSNPN and SVGIG (reference sequence). The CDR3 length is 17 residues. V lost 2 bases and J lost 4; bases outside the gene matches: 16. CDR3 nucleotides: TGTGCCTGGAGTCCCCAAGGGAGGGGGCCCTTTGGCACTGAAGCTTTCTTT. Amino acid sequence: CAWSPQGRGPFGTEAFF. Variable domain in full (rest from reference TRBV30 and TRBJ1-1): SQTIHQWPATLVQPVGSPLSLECTVEGTSNPNLYWYRQAAGRGLQLLFYSVGIGQISSEVPQNLSASRPQDRQFILSSKKLLLSDSGFYLCAWSPQGRGPFGTEAFFGQGTRLTVV.

This chain connects TRBV6-5 to TRBJ1-1; possible D gene TRBD1, 6 bases. The CDR3 loop spans 14 amino acids. Per the germline V gene, CDR1 is MNHEY and CDR2 is SVGAGI. Trimming cost V 7 bases and J 0 bases, with 12 bases left between them. In DNA form, the CDR3 reads TGTGCCAGCAACAACTACAGGGTGAACACTGAAGCTTTCTTT. Protein: CASNNYRVNTEAFF.

The CDR3 DNA sequence: TGTGCCAGCAGTTTCGGACAGGGAAGTTATGGCTACACCTTC. Translation: CASSFGQGSYGYTF. The chain carries TRBV27 and TRBJ1-2; the match to TRBD1 covers 8 bases. CDR3 length: 14 amino acids. With V trimmed by 3 bases and J by 5 bases, 5 bases remained unmatched. Germline CDR1 and CDR2: MNHEY and SMNVEV (reference sequence).

V usage is TRBV19 and J usage is TRBJ2-7, with D possibly being TRBD2 (5 bases). This CDR3 region has 13 residues. CDR1 is LNHDA and CDR2 is SQIVND in the germline V gene (reference sequence). V shed 5 bases and J shed 5 bases, with 13 bases lying between them. This CDR3 is CASSFGNTDEQYF. CDR3 nucleotides: TGTGCCAGTAGTTTCGGGAATACCGACGAGCAGTACTTC. Drawing the rest from reference TRBV19 and TRBJ2-7, the complete variable domain is DGGITQSPKYLFRKEGQNVTLSCEQNLNHDAMYWYRQDPGQGLRLIYYSQIVNDFQKGDIAEGYSVSREKKESFPLTVTSAQKNPTAFYLCASSFGNTDEQYFGPGTRLTVT.

The rearrangement joins TRBV5-1 to TRBJ1-1; TRBD1 is a possible D gene (6 bases). The CDR3 totals 12 residues. The germline V and J ends were trimmed by 4 bases and 7 bases, with 11 bases remaining between them. The germline V gene has CDR1 SGHRS and CDR2 YFSETQ. The CDR3 nucleotides are TGCGCCAGCAGCCAACAGGGAGATGAAGCTTTCTTT. As protein: CASSQQGDEAFF.

V gene TRBV30 combines with J gene TRBJ2-1; 10 bases match TRBD2. Germline V gives CDR1 GTSNPN, CDR2 SVGIG (reference sequence). The CDR3 runs to 13 residues. V dropped 4 bases and J dropped 9; count of bases not matched to a gene: 6. CDR3 bases: TGTGCCTGGACAGCGGGAGGGGCTGTTGAGCAGTTCTTC. Amino acids: CAWTAGGAVEQFF. The variable domain in full, with the rest retrieved from reference TRBV30 and TRBJ2-1, is SQTIHQWPATLVQPVGSPLSLECTVEGTSNPNLYWYRQAAGRGLQLLFYSVGIGQISSEVPQNLSASRPQDRQFILSSKKLLLSDSGFYLCAWTAGGAVEQFFGPGTRLTVL.

This clone was counted a single time. The CDR3 bases are TGTGCCATCACCGGAAGGTCCACCGGGGAGCTGTTTTTT. Amino acid sequence: CAITGRSTGELFF. This chain connects TRBV10-3 to TRBJ2-2, with D hard to call. Germline V gives CDR1 ENHRY, CDR2 SYGVKD. Trimming removed 7 bases at V and 4 bases at J, with 10 bases between. The CDR3 has 13 amino acids.

The genes are TRBV5-4 and TRBJ1-4; possible D gene TRBD1, 5 bases. Germline V gene sequence: CDR1 SGHNT, CDR2 YYREEE (reference sequence). Trimming took 0 bases from V and 0 from J, leaving 9 bases between them. The CDR3 spans 16 residues. In DNA form, the CDR3 reads TGTGCCAGCAGCTTGGACCAGGGCGCAACTAATGAAAAACTGTTTTTT. Amino acid sequence: CASSLDQGATNEKLFF.

This rearrangement joins TRBV9 to TRBJ2-2, with 9 bases aligning to TRBD2. The CDR3 contains 19 residues. V shed 0 bases, J shed 7 bases, and the junction held 16 bases outside the gene matches. Germline V gives CDR1 SGDLS, CDR2 YYNGEE. CDR3: CASSVGRREGRGRSGELFF. Written as DNA, the CDR3 is TGTGCCAGCAGCGTAGGACGGCGGGAGGGCCGAGGAAGGAGCGGGGAGCTGTTTTTT.

The chain joins TRBV11-2 to TRBJ2-3; no firm D call. The germline gives CDR1 SGHAT, CDR2 FQNNGV. This CDR3 has 16 residues. V lost 1 base and J 3 bases, leaving 14 bases between the germline ends. Here the CDR3 DNA reads TGTGCCAGCAGCTTAGGTGGTGCCATCGGGACAGATACGCAGTATTTT. This translates into CASSLGGAIGTDTQYF.

The V call is TRBV9, the J call TRBJ2-2, with a weak D call TRBD2 (6 bases). The CDR3 consists of 14 residues. Germline V lookup: CDR1 SGDLS, CDR2 YYNGEE. With 0 bases removed from V and 4 bases from J, the gap between germline ends came to 7 bases. The CDR3 region is CASSVGDFTGELFF. Here the CDR3 DNA reads TGTGCCAGCAGCGTAGGGGACTTCACCGGGGAGCTGTTTTTT. Looking up the rest from reference TRBV9 and TRBJ2-2 gives the full variable domain: DSGVTQTPKHLITATGQRVTLRCSPRSGDLSVYWYQQSLDQGLQFLIQYYNGEERAKGNILERFSAQQFPDLHSELNLSSLELGDSALYFCASSVGDFTGELFFGEGSRLTVL.

J is TRBJ2-3 and V is TRBV27, with D unresolved. The CDR3 totals 11 residues. Trimming pared 7 bases from V and 2 bases from J, leaving 4 bases between. CDR1 is MNHEY and CDR2 is SMNVEV in the germline V gene (reference sequence). In DNA, the CDR3 is TGTGCCAGCACCTACACAGATACGCAGTATTTT. Its translation: CASTYTDTQYF.

This clone showed up just a few times. The gene calls are TRBV30 and TRBJ1-5; D is unresolved. The CDR3 is 13 residues long. Germline CDR1 reads GTSNPN; CDR2 reads SVGIG (reference sequence). Trimming took off 0 bases at V and 7 bases at J, with 10 bases between the two ends. The CDR3 sequence: CAWSVSGGQPQHF. CDR3 nucleotides: TGTGCCTGGAGTGTATCAGGCGGACAGCCCCAGCATTTT.

This chain links TRBV6-1 with TRBJ2-1, with 14 bases lining up with TRBD2. This CDR3 region has 18 residues. V was pared by 1 base and J by 4 bases, with 6 bases of the junction left unmatched. Per germline, CDR1 MNHNS and CDR2 SASEGT. CDR3 sequence (DNA): TGTGCCAGCAGTGAAGAAGGGGGACTAGCGGGAGTGTACAATGAGCAGTTCTTC. Protein product: CASSEEGGLAGVYNEQFF.

The V gene is TRBV30, the J gene TRBJ1-4, with unresolved D. Germline V gene sequence: CDR1 GTSNPN, CDR2 SVGIG (reference sequence). This CDR3 region has 14 residues. The V gene lost 3 bases and the J gene lost 8 bases, with 16 bases spanning the gap. The DNA of the CDR3 is TGTGCCTGGAGCCATGCGGATTTTTTGGAAAAACTGTTTTTT. It translates to CAWSHADFLEKLFF.

This chain connects TRBV19 to TRBJ1-5; maybe TRBD1 (5 bases). Germline V gene data show CDR1 as LNHDA and CDR2 as SQIVND (reference sequence). V lost 5 bases to trimming and J lost 4 bases, with 12 bases between them. CDR3 length: 14 residues. CDR3 DNA sequence: TGTGCCAGTAGTCCGGGGGAGTGGAATCAGCCCCAGCATTTT. Its protein product is CASSPGEWNQPQHF.

This clone has only one observation. The sample has other DNA sequences that encode this CDR3 too. The chain couples TRBV7-3 to TRBJ2-2; D is unclear. The CDR3 sequence is 13 residues long. Germline CDR1 and CDR2: SGHTA and FQGTGA. V dropped 5 bases and J dropped 0 bases, with 4 bases sitting between them. The CDR3 DNA is TGTGCCAGCAGCCCTGCGAACACCGGGGAGCTGTTTTTT. This codes for CASSPANTGELFF.

This clone was detected only once. The J gene is TRBJ1-2, the V gene TRBV30; 11 positions match TRBD1. The CDR3 spans 14 residues. The V gene end was trimmed by 2 bases and the J gene end by 7 bases; junction bases not matched to a gene: 6. CDR1 is GTSNPN and CDR2 is SVGIG in the germline V gene (reference sequence). The CDR3 nucleotides read TGTGCCTGGAGTCGGGACAGGGGGTGGGCTGGCTACACCTTC. It specifies CAWSRDRGWAGYTF.

The V and J genes are TRBV6-6 and TRBJ2-1; TRBD1 might be the D (7 bases). Germline V gives CDR1 MNHNY, CDR2 SVGAGI (reference sequence). There are 15 residues in the CDR3. Trimming stripped 6 bases from V and 4 bases from J, with 16 bases between. The CDR3 here is CASRGQGGRYNEQFF. The CDR3 nucleotides are TGTGCCAGCAGGGGCCAGGGGGGTCGGTACAATGAGCAGTTCTTC.

The gene calls are TRBV11-1 and TRBJ2-1; 9 bases map to TRBD2. Germline V gene lookup returns CDR1 SGHAT and CDR2 FQDESV (reference sequence). This CDR3 comprises 18 residues. Trimming at V came to 4 bases and at J to 6 bases, leaving 16 bases not matched to a gene. The CDR3 is CASSSGGGRALESNEQFF. The CDR3 region has the DNA TGTGCCAGCAGCTCCGGCGGCGGGAGGGCCCTCGAGAGCAATGAGCAGTTCTTC.

The gene calls are TRBV7-2 and TRBJ2-3; 9 nucleotides match TRBD2. CDR3 length equals 19 residues. Germline V lookup: CDR1 SGHTA, CDR2 FQGNSA. The V segment lost 2 bases and the J segment 4 bases; nucleotides outside the gene matches: 16. CDR3 region: CASSLPAGLAGRGADTQYF. As DNA, the CDR3 is TGTGCCAGCAGCTTACCCGCGGGGCTAGCGGGACGCGGGGCAGATACGCAGTATTTT.

The rearrangement uses TRBV2 and TRBJ1-2, with TRBD1 matching over 7 bases. Germline CDR1 is SNHLY and CDR2 is FYNNEI. Trimming took 3 bases from V and 7 from J; bases not matched to a gene: 8. This CDR3 contains 14 residues. CDR3 bases: TGTGCCAGCAGTGAGTGGCAGGGGGGAATTGGCTACACCTTC. This gives the protein CASSEWQGGIGYTF.

This sequence joins TRBV6-6 and TRBJ1-4, with unresolved D. Germline CDR1 MNHNY, CDR2 SVGAGI (reference sequence). This CDR3 is 15 amino acids long. V lost 5 bases and J lost 3, with 13 bases in between. Here the CDR3 reads CASSGYGGANEKLFF. The CDR3, as DNA: TGTGCCAGCAGTGGATACGGAGGAGCTAATGAAAAACTGTTTTTT.

The J gene is TRBJ2-7, the V gene TRBV11-2; D gene unclear. Deletions cut 5 bases from V and 2 bases from J, with 16 bases between. The CDR3 sequence is 15 residues long. Germline CDR1 and CDR2: SGHAT and FQNNGV. The CDR3 DNA is TGTGCCAGCAGCCCAGACGTAGGCGCAGCCTACGAGCAGTACTTC. Translated, it gives CASSPDVGAAYEQYF.

This chain connects TRBV10-2 to TRBJ1-1; D is unresolved. Germline V gene sequence: CDR1 WSHSY, CDR2 SAAADI. The V end lost 10 bases, the J end lost 1 base, and 13 bases lay between the germline ends. The CDR3 extends over 13 amino acids. The CDR3 sequence is CATERSRNTEAFF. The CDR3 DNA sequence: TGCGCCACCGAACGCAGTCGGAACACTGAAGCTTTCTTT.